The 8 T cell receptor beta chains below come from one sample, sequenced in a study of OX40 agonist ivuxolimab in advanced cancers. Repertoires were generated with immunoSEQ multiplex PCR, while TCRdb's copy carries only in-frame clones and drops some. The sample consists of 80,000 to 90,000 clones, roughly 80% of them appearing once. This material consisted of CD4+ or CD8+ T cells sorted from blood, taken in a trial of the OX40 agonist ivuxolimab. These receptors all stem from an adult with an advanced solid tumor such as melanoma, head and neck, liver or kidney cancer.

This chain links TRBV10-2 with TRBJ2-1, with 9 nucleotides matching TRBD1. The CDR3 spans 15 residues. Per the germline V gene, CDR1 is WSHSY and CDR2 is SAAADI. Unmatched junction bases numbered 3, after V lost 1 base and J lost 5 bases. The CDR3 loop is CASSELGQGHNEQFF. The CDR3 nucleotides read TGCGCCAGCAGTGAGTTGGGACAGGGCCACAATGAGCAGTTCTTC.

This clone appeared many times. The chain combines TRBV7-6 with TRBJ1-6, with unresolved D. Trimming left V 3 bases short and J 12 bases short, with 9 bases between. The germline gives CDR1 SGHVS, CDR2 FNYEAQ. CDR3 size: 12 residues. This CDR3 is CASSFAGQPLHF. CDR3 coding DNA: TGTGCCAGCAGCTTTGCCGGGCAACCCCTCCACTTT.

The V call is TRBV7-9, the J call TRBJ1-1, with TRBD1 as a possible D gene (6 bases). This CDR3 contains 13 residues. Trimming removed 2 bases from V and 8 bases from J, with 12 bases in between. From germline, CDR1 is SEHNR and CDR2 FQNEAQ (reference sequence). The CDR3 region has the DNA TGTGCCAGCAGCTTAATGACGCAGGGGGAAGCTTTCTTT. It is translated as CASSLMTQGEAFF.

V usage is TRBV11-2 and J usage is TRBJ2-2; no definite D call. Germline values: CDR1 SGHAT, CDR2 FQNNGV. The CDR3 loop spans 14 amino acids. V was cut by 0 bases and J by 2 bases, with 4 bases left in between. DNA for the CDR3: TGTGCCAGCAGCTTAGATATTAACACCGGGGAGCTGTTTTTT. It yields the protein CASSLDINTGELFF.

This chain connects TRBV9 to TRBJ1-1, with 9 bases that match TRBD1. In germline, CDR1 is SGDLS, CDR2 YYNGEE. J lost 1 base, V lost 3 bases, and 1 base had no gene match. CDR3 length: 14 residues. DNA of the CDR3: TGTGCCAGCAGCGCGGGACAGGGGAACACTGAAGCTTTCTTT. Amino acids: CASSAGQGNTEAFF.

This chain links TRBV2 with TRBJ2-2; D is unclear. From germline, CDR1 is SNHLY and CDR2 FYNNEI. Trimming stripped 2 bases from V and 7 bases from J, with 8 bases between. The length of the CDR3 is 13 residues. Here the CDR3 DNA reads TGTGCCAGCAGTGAACAACCGGACGGGGAGCTGTTTTTT. This gives the protein CASSEQPDGELFF.

The V and J genes are TRBV6-1 and TRBJ2-1, with D uncertain. The V end was cut by 6 bases, the J end by 4 bases, with 16 bases between. CDR3 length: 15 amino acids. Germline V gene lookup returns CDR1 MNHNS and CDR2 SASEGT. CDR3 coding DNA: TGTGCCAGCAGCCCACAGACACCAGAGTACAATGAGCAGTTCTTC. Protein sequence: CASSPQTPEYNEQFF.

This chain connects TRBV5-5 to TRBJ1-2; possibly TRBD1 for D (5 bases). The CDR3 length is 13 residues. Trimming stripped 2 bases from V and 4 bases from J, with 9 bases between. Germline V gives CDR1 SGHKS, CDR2 YYEKEE (reference sequence). The CDR3 DNA sequence: TGTGCCAGCAGCTTCCGGGACCGCTATGGCTACACCTTC. Residues: CASSFRDRYGYTF.